The rows below give T cell receptor beta chains drawn from one sample of a study of Ad26.COV2.S vaccination and SARS-CoV-2 variants. Assay used: immunoSEQ multiplex PCR; TCRdb lists only in-frame clones, some missing. The sample contains around 320,000 clones, 85% to 90% of which appear only once. The sample was peripheral blood, taken in a trial of Ad26.COV2.S vaccine versus placebo. These receptors were taken from a person between 18 and 59 years old who received the Ad26.COV2.S COVID-19 vaccine or a placebo. Each CDR3 is given with its conserved first and last residue. D genes are given only for firm matches. Rows give clone size only sometimes, using once, few, many, or a class for an expanded clone.

D	J	V	size	DNA	CDR3
TRBD2	TRBJ2-5	TRBV20-1	.	TGCAGTGCTAGTTTATCTAGCGGGGGAGAGACCCAGTACTTC	CSASLSSGGETQYF
.	TRBJ2-5	TRBV21-1	.	TGTGCCAGGGGTAGACAGGGTTCGGCATGGGAGACCCAGTACTTC	CARGRQGSAWETQYF
TRBD2	TRBJ2-2	TRBV29-1	.	TGCAGCGTTCGGACTAGCGGAAACACCGGGGAGCTGTTTTTT	CSVRTSGNTGELFF
TRBD1	TRBJ1-6	TRBV19	once	TGTGCCAGTAGTACCCGATTCTCCAGACAGGGACCCGGGATGGGCTCCTATAATTCACCCCTCCACTTT	CASSTRFSRQGPGMGSYNSPLHF
TRBD2	TRBJ2-1	TRBV7-6	.	TGTGCCAGCAGCCTAAGCGGGGGGGCCTACAATGAGCAGTTCTTC	CASSLSGGAYNEQFF
TRBD1	TRBJ2-3	TRBV2	.	TGTGCCACCGCCGACAGGGGGAGTACAGATACGCAGTATTTT	CATADRGSTDTQYF
TRBD1	TRBJ1-2	TRBV4-1	once	TGCGCCAGCAGCCCCGCTCCGGGACAGGGGGCGAACTATGGCTACACCTTC	CASSPAPGQGANYGYTF
.	TRBJ2-5	TRBV20-1	.	TGCAGTGCTAGTGGACAGACACAAGAGACCCAGTACTTC	CSASGQTQETQYF
.	TRBJ1-4	TRBV2	.	TGTGCCAGCAGTGGTCAGGGTAGGAGGTTAAATGAAAAACTGTTTTTT	CASSGQGRRLNEKLFF
.	TRBJ2-1	TRBV11-2	few	TGTGCCAGCAGCCGGGGTCGGAGCTCCTACAATGAGCAGTTCTTC	CASSRGRSSYNEQFF
.	TRBJ1-3	TRBV19	.	TGTGCCAGTAGAGACCTCACCTACTCTGGAAACACCATATATTTT	CASRDLTYSGNTIYF
.	TRBJ2-1	TRBV7-6	.	TGTGCCAGCAGCTTAACCGACAGCTACAATGAGCAGTTCTTC	CASSLTDSYNEQFF
.	TRBJ1-2	TRBV7-9	.	TGTGCCAGCAATGCAAATCTGGGGGATCATGGCTACACCTTC	CASNANLGDHGYTF
.	TRBJ1-5	TRBV2	.	TGTGCCAGCAGTCTGGACGGGTTGGAGCAGCCCCAGCATTTT	CASSLDGLEQPQHF
.	TRBJ1-2	TRBV7-9	.	TGTGCCAGCAGCTTAACAGGGAGCTATGGCTACACCTTC	CASSLTGSYGYTF
TRBD2	TRBJ2-1	TRBV7-2	.	TGTGCCAGCAGCTGGTCTAGCGGGAGAGCATACAATGAGCAGTTCTTC	CASSWSSGRAYNEQFF
.	TRBJ1-2	TRBV10-3	.	TGTGCCATCGGGCCAGGTCGCCCATACTATGGCTACACCTTC	CAIGPGRPYYGYTF
TRBD2	TRBJ2-3	TRBV7-3	once	TGTGCCAGCACCATTAGCGGGGGCCTCACAGATACGCAGTATTTT	CASTISGGLTDTQYF
.	TRBJ2-2	TRBV10-3	.	TGTGCCATCAGTGAGTTGGCTGACACCGGGGAGCTGTTTTTT	CAISELADTGELFF
.	TRBJ2-3	TRBV24-1	.	TGTGCCACCAGTGATCCCAGCCCCGACGGGTTAGATGAGCAGTATTTT	CATSDPSPDGLDEQYF
.	TRBJ1-2	TRBV3-1/TRBV3-2	.	TGTGCCAGCAACCAAGGGAATTCCTATGGCTACACCTTC	CASNQGNSYGYTF
.	TRBJ2-3	TRBV18	.	TGTGCCAGCTCACTAGCAGATACGCAGTATTTT	CASSLADTQYF
.	TRBJ2-1	TRBV4-3	.	TGCGCCAGCAGCCAAGGAGCCCGGGACGGCTACCACAATGAGCAGTTCTTC	CASSQGARDGYHNEQFF
.	TRBJ1-6	TRBV18	.	TGTGCCAGCTCACCAGGACAGCACAATAATTCACCCCTCCACTTT	CASSPGQHNNSPLHF
.	TRBJ1-1	TRBV2	.	TGTGCCAGCGCCCAGGAGGTAAACACTGAAGCTTTCTTT	CASAQEVNTEAFF
TRBD1	TRBJ2-1	TRBV2	.	TGTGCCACCACAAAAGACAGGGGGAGCTACAATGAGCAGTTCTTC	CATTKDRGSYNEQFF
.	TRBJ1-1	TRBV11-1	.	TGTGCCAGCAGCTTAGAGTGGGCCGGACAGAACACTGAAGCTTTCTTT	CASSLEWAGQNTEAFF
.	TRBJ1-5	TRBV6-2/TRBV6-3	.	TGTGCCAGCAGTTACTCGAGGGACAATCAGCCCCAGCATTTT	CASSYSRDNQPQHF
.	TRBJ1-5	TRBV7-2	.	TGTGCCAGCAGCTCCTATGGCAATAATCAGCCCCAGCATTTT	CASSSYGNNQPQHF
.	TRBJ1-1	TRBV30	.	TGTGCCTGGAGTGTATTAGTCAATTTTGCTTTCTTT	CAWSVLVNFAFF
.	TRBJ2-5	TRBV21-1	.	TGTGCCAGCAGCATCTCTTGGGCTAGCGGGGGAAAACATCAAGAGACCCAGTACTTC	CASSISWASGGKHQETQYF
.	TRBJ1-1	TRBV5-1	.	TGCGCCAGCAGCTTGGTCGCAGGAAAGAACACTGAAGCTTTCTTT	CASSLVAGKNTEAFF
TRBD1	TRBJ1-3	TRBV6-5	once	TGTGCCAGCAGTTACTCGGGACAGGGATCTGGAAACACCATATATTTT	CASSYSGQGSGNTIYF
.	TRBJ2-2	TRBV29-1	.	TGCAGCGCACAGGGGAACACCGGGGAGCTGTTTTTT	CSAQGNTGELFF
.	TRBJ2-7	TRBV2	few	TGTGCCAGCCCCAGAAAGAGGATTGGAGGGGGATCCTACGAGCAGTACTTC	CASPRKRIGGGSYEQYF
.	TRBJ1-2	TRBV6-1	.	TGTGCCAGCAGTGAATTCGCTTTAGTAGGGGTAGGCTACACCTTC	CASSEFALVGVGYTF
.	TRBJ1-2	TRBV15	.	TGTGCCACCAGCAGGGGAGACAACTCTGGCTACACCTTC	CATSRGDNSGYTF
.	TRBJ2-1	TRBV30	.	TGTGCCTGGAGTCGCGGGACCGTCAACAATGAGCAGTTCTTC	CAWSRGTVNNEQFF
TRBD1	TRBJ1-2	TRBV30	.	TGTGCCTGGAGCAACCTCGGACAGGGGACCAACTATGGCTACACCTTC	CAWSNLGQGTNYGYTF
.	TRBJ2-2	TRBV19	.	TGTGCCACCTCCCCCACGCCGGGCGGGTACACCGGGGAGCTGTTTTTT	CATSPTPGGYTGELFF
.	TRBJ1-2	TRBV4-1	many	TGCGCCAGCAGCCATACCTCGGACGGCAGCTATGGCTACACCTTC	CASSHTSDGSYGYTF
.	TRBJ1-6	TRBV11-2	few	TGTGCCAGCAGCTTAGGGTTTAATTCACCCCTCCACTTT	CASSLGFNSPLHF
.	TRBJ1-1	TRBV5-1	.	TGCGCCAGCAGCCGACGACCCGAGACTGAAGCTTTCTTT	CASSRRPETEAFF
.	TRBJ2-4	TRBV24-1	.	TGTGCCACCAGAGACAGTACCCATCCTATAGCCAAAAACATTCAGTACTTC	CATRDSTHPIAKNIQYF
.	TRBJ1-3	TRBV5-1	.	TGCGCCAGCAGCTTTGACCCCGGGACCCTCTCTGGAAACACCATATATTTT	CASSFDPGTLSGNTIYF